Shown below are 22 T cell receptor beta chains from a single sample sequenced in a study of cytomegalovirus exposure and HLA in healthy donors (dated by TCRdb to the late 2010s). Library preparation used the immunoSEQ multiplex PCR assay. For the multiplex PCR, a mixture combining 60 forward primers for TCR Vbeta segments and 13 reverse primers for TCR Jbeta segments was used. Not all clones reach the TCRdb copy of this immuneACCESS table, which keeps in-frame sequences only. Checked studies attribute under half of the gap to unresolved V genes and leave the rest unexplained. Recorded for this sample are 170,000 or so clones; roughly 80% of them occurred a single time. Less than 0.4% of the sample lies in the top ten. The sequenced sample consisted of PBMCs. The source of these receptors is a boy between 2 and 10 years old in good health and CMV-seronegative.

The rearrangement joins TRBV19 to TRBJ1-2; TRBD1 aligns across 7 bases. The germline gives CDR1 LNHDA, CDR2 SQIVND (reference sequence). Trimming cost V 6 bases and J 6 bases; bases outside gene matches: 7. The CDR3 extends over 13 amino acids. CDR3 in amino acids: CASRNRGKDGYTF. The CDR3 nucleotides read TGTGCCAGTAGGAACAGGGGAAAGGATGGCTACACCTTC.

The rearrangement uses TRBV7-2 and TRBJ2-5; a weak D match, TRBD2 (5 bases). V dropped 1 base and J dropped 1 base, with 13 bases sitting between them. The CDR3 has 16 amino acids. The germline CDR1 and CDR2 sequences are SGHTA and FQGNSA. CDR3 region: CASSLEGEGLQETQYF. As DNA, the CDR3 is TGTGCCAGCAGCTTAGAGGGAGAGGGCCTCCAAGAGACCCAGTACTTC.

The chain has TRBV28 and TRBJ1-5, with 7 nucleotides matching TRBD1. The CDR3 runs 17 residues. Losses at the gene ends were 4 bases for V and 3 bases for J; bases not matched to a gene: 12. From germline, CDR1 is MDHEN and CDR2 SYDVKM. CDR3 sequence (DNA): TGTGCCAGCAGTTCACACAGGGGTCGGATATCCAATCAGCCCCAGCATTTT. Its translation is CASSSHRGRISNQPQHF.

The chain couples TRBV6-1 to TRBJ1-2; 9 positions match TRBD1. The CDR3 spans 15 residues. With 2 bases clipped from V and 4 bases from J, the junction kept 5 bases outside the gene matches. In germline, CDR1 is MNHNS, CDR2 SASEGT. The DNA of the CDR3 is TGTGCCAGCAGTGAAAACAGGGGGCGCAGCTATGGCTACACCTTC. The encoded protein is CASSENRGRSYGYTF.

The rearrangement uses TRBV6-5 and TRBJ2-7; D is perhaps TRBD2 (6 bases). The CDR3 is 12 amino acids. CDR1 MNHEY and CDR2 SVGAGI come from the germline V gene. Trimming took off 8 bases at V and 6 bases at J, with 14 bases between the two ends. In nucleotides, the CDR3 is TGTGCCAGCTCTGGCGGGGCGGGCGAGCAGTACTTC. It is translated as CASSGGAGEQYF.

On this clone: In the same sample, other DNA sequences code for this CDR3. V is TRBV7-9 and J is TRBJ1-2; 8 nucleotides agree with TRBD1. After removal of 1 base from V and 4 bases from J, the junction contained 2 bases not matched to a gene. The length of the CDR3 is 14 residues. Germline CDR1 and CDR2: SEHNR and FQNEAQ (reference sequence). CDR3 loop: CASSLGTGGYGYTF. The CDR3 coding sequence is TGTGCCAGCAGCTTAGGTACAGGGGGCTATGGCTACACCTTC. Full variable domain (missing parts from reference TRBV7-9 and TRBJ1-2): DTGVSQNPRHKITKRGQNVTFRCDPISEHNRLYWYRQTLGQGPEFLTYFQNEAQLEKSRLLSDRFSAERPKGSFSTLEIQRTEQGDSAMYLCASSLGTGGYGYTFGSGTRLTVV.

The V gene is TRBV4-1, the J gene TRBJ2-1; D not certain. This CDR3 is 16 amino acids long. Germline V gene data show CDR1 as MGHRA and CDR2 as YSYEKL. V lost 1 base, J lost 0 bases, and 10 bases lay in between. The CDR3 here is CASSQGLASSYNEQFF. CDR3 DNA: TGCGCCAGCAGCCAAGGACTGGCCAGCTCCTACAATGAGCAGTTCTTC.

The chain recombines TRBV10-3 with TRBJ2-3, with TRBD2 matching 7 bases. J was trimmed by 2 bases and V by 10 bases; bases with no gene match: 9. The CDR3 is made up of 14 amino acids. Germline CDR1 ENHRY, CDR2 SYGVKD. The CDR3 protein is CATRPGGDTDTQYF. For the CDR3, the DNA is TGTGCCACGCGCCCGGGAGGTGACACAGATACGCAGTATTTT.

This clone was observed a few times. Sequence at one end of the junction differs from germline and may be a read error. The same CDR3 is also encoded by other DNA sequences in this sample. This chain connects TRBV6-1 to TRBJ1-5, with D maybe TRBD1 (5 bases). CDR1 is MNHNS and CDR2 is SASEGT in the germline V gene. The length of the CDR3 is 14 residues. CDR3 coding DNA: TGTGCCAGCAGTGCAGGGAGGGAGAGTCAGCCCCAGCACTTT. This encodes CASSAGRESQPQHF.

The sample holds a few counts of this clone. V usage is TRBV5-6 and J usage is TRBJ1-1, with D unresolved. The CDR3 runs 17 residues. Germline CDR1 and CDR2: SGHDT and YYEEEE. Between the trimmed V and J ends, which lost 0 bases and 1 base, there was a span of 16 bases. CDR3 in amino acids: CASSLGLRALGNTEAFF. The CDR3 DNA is TGTGCCAGCAGCTTGGGTTTGAGGGCCCTCGGGAACACTGAAGCTTTCTTT. The full variable domain, rest sourced from reference TRBV5-6 and TRBJ1-1, is DAGVTQSPTHLIKTRGQQVTLRCSPKSGHDTVSWYQQALGQGPQFIFQYYEEEERQRGNFPDRFSGHQFPNYSSELNVNALLLGDSALYLCASSLGLRALGNTEAFFGQGTRLTVV.

V usage is TRBV10-2 and J usage is TRBJ2-2; D perhaps matches TRBD2 (6 bases). The CDR3 spans 15 residues. In germline, CDR1 is WSHSY, CDR2 SAAADI. V gave up 7 bases and J gave up 7 bases, with 19 bases separating them. The CDR3 bases are TGCGCCAGCAAACTGCCAGGAGAGGGAGGCGGGGAGCTGTTTTTT. Amino acid sequence: CASKLPGEGGGELFF.

V is TRBV5-6 and J is TRBJ2-7; D is uncertain. The CDR3 is 13 amino acids. V was cut by 1 base and J by 3 bases, with 8 bases left in between. Germline V gene data show CDR1 as SGHDT and CDR2 as YYEEEE. The CDR3 nucleotides are TGTGCCAGCAGCTTGATGCGCCGCTACGAGCAGTACTTC. Protein product: CASSLMRRYEQYF. Variable domain in full (rest from reference TRBV5-6 and TRBJ2-7): DAGVTQSPTHLIKTRGQQVTLRCSPKSGHDTVSWYQQALGQGPQFIFQYYEEEERQRGNFPDRFSGHQFPNYSSELNVNALLLGDSALYLCASSLMRRYEQYFGPGTRLTVT.

This rearrangement joins TRBV28 to TRBJ2-5, with D perhaps TRBD2 (6 bases). V was trimmed by 6 bases and J by 3 bases, leaving 17 bases between them. The germline V gene encodes CDR1 MDHEN and CDR2 SYDVKM. The CDR3 covers 15 residues. CDR3 nucleotides: TGTGCCAGCAGCCCTGGCGGACTAATCAAAGAGACCCAGTACTTC. Residues: CASSPGGLIKETQYF.

The V gene is TRBV18, the J gene TRBJ2-5; possible D gene TRBD2, 5 bases. The V gene lost 3 bases and the J gene lost 5 bases, with 7 bases spanning the gap. Germline V gene data show CDR1 as KGHSH and CDR2 as LQKENI. The length of the CDR3 is 12 residues. Here the CDR3 reads CASSPRRETQYF. CDR3 nucleotides: TGTGCCAGCTCACCCCGGAGGGAGACCCAGTACTTC.

V is TRBV19 and J is TRBJ2-7; 12 positions match TRBD2. With V trimmed by 4 bases and J by 5 bases, 12 bases remained unmatched. The CDR3 covers 17 residues. Germline V gives CDR1 LNHDA, CDR2 SQIVND (reference sequence). The CDR3 sequence: CASSTLGLAGPPDEQYF. The CDR3 region has the DNA TGTGCCAGTAGTACCCTCGGACTAGCGGGACCTCCGGACGAGCAGTACTTC.

The chain employs TRBV2 and TRBJ2-2; 8 bases line up with TRBD2. V dropped 5 bases and J dropped 0; count of bases not matched to a gene: 5. CDR1 SNHLY and CDR2 FYNNEI come from the germline V gene. This CDR3 comprises 16 residues. CDR3 nucleotide sequence: TGTGCCAGCAGTCTACTAGCGGCGACGAACACCGGGGAGCTGTTTTTT. This gives the protein CASSLLAATNTGELFF. Supplemented by reference TRBV2 and TRBJ2-2, the full variable domain reads EPEVTQTPSHQVTQMGQEVILRCVPISNHLYFYWYRQILGQKVEFLVSFYNNEISEKSEIFDDQFSVERPDGSNFTLKIRSTKLEDSAMYFCASSLLAATNTGELFFGEGSRLTVL.

The chain is built from TRBV6-1 and TRBJ1-2, with 7 bases lining up with TRBD1. V lost 4 bases and J lost 4; bases outside the gene matches: 0. Germline-derived CDR1 and CDR2 are MNHNS and SASEGT. This CDR3 has 12 amino acids. In nucleotides, the CDR3 is TGTGCCAGCAGTGGGACAGGCTATGGCTACACCTTC. Translating it yields CASSGTGYGYTF.

This clone was detected only a few times. V usage is TRBV28 and J usage is TRBJ1-4; weak D call: TRBD1 (6 bases). In germline, CDR1 is MDHEN, CDR2 SYDVKM. The CDR3 has 14 residues. V lost 10 bases, J lost 3 bases, and 15 bases lay in between. The CDR3 loop reads CATVPGHPNEKLFF. The CDR3 nucleotides are TGTGCCACAGTCCCGGGACATCCTAATGAAAAACTGTTTTTT.

The chain employs TRBV5-1 and TRBJ1-1, with 8 bases identical to TRBD1. The CDR3 extends over 15 amino acids. J was trimmed by 4 bases and V by 5 bases; bases with no gene match: 10. Per the germline V gene, CDR1 is SGHRS and CDR2 is YFSETQ. CDR3 coding DNA: TGCGCCAGCAGACATGGACAGGGAGTGGGCACTGAAGCTTTCTTT. Protein: CASRHGQGVGTEAFF.

The chain has TRBV9 and TRBJ1-4; the match to TRBD1 covers 9 bases. This CDR3 region has 15 residues. V lost 5 bases, J lost 5 bases, and 7 bases stayed unmatched. Germline CDR1 is SGDLS and CDR2 is YYNGEE. In nucleotides, the CDR3 is TGTGCCAGCAGTTCAGCGGGGACAGGGAATGAAAAACTGTTTTTT. This codes for CASSSAGTGNEKLFF.

J is TRBJ2-5 and V is TRBV30; weak D call: TRBD1 (7 bases). V was trimmed by 2 bases and J by 0 bases, leaving 28 bases between them. Per germline, CDR1 GTSNPN and CDR2 SVGIG (reference sequence). There are 20 residues in the CDR3. Written as DNA, the CDR3 is TGTGCCTGGAGTCGAACGCGGGACGGGATACCAAGGGGGCACCAAGAGACCCAGTACTTC. Its protein product is CAWSRTRDGIPRGHQETQYF. Based on the CDR3 plus reference TRBV30 and TRBJ2-5, the full variable domain is SQTIHQWPATLVQPVGSPLSLECTVEGTSNPNLYWYRQAAGRGLQLLFYSVGIGQISSEVPQNLSASRPQDRQFILSSKKLLLSDSGFYLCAWSRTRDGIPRGHQETQYFGPGTRLLVL.

The chain carries TRBV10-3 and TRBJ1-3; D is undetermined. Trimming removed 7 bases at V and 0 bases at J, with 7 bases between. CDR3 length equals 13 residues. CDR1 ENHRY and CDR2 SYGVKD come from the germline V gene. CDR3 in DNA: TGTGCCATCATCCCAGTCTCTGGAAACACCATATATTTT. Translated, it gives CAIIPVSGNTIYF.